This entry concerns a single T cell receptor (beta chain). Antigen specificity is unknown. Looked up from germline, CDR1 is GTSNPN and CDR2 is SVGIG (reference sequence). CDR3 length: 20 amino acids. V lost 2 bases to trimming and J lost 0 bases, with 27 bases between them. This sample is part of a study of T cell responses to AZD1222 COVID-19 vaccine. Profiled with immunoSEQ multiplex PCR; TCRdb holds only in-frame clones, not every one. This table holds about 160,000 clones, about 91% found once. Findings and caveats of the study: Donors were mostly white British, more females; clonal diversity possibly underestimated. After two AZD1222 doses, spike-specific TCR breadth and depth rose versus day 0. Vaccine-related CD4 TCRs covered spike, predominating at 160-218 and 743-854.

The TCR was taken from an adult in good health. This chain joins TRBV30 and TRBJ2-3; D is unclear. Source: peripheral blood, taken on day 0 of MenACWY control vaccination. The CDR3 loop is CAWSRLGHLSSVTSTDTQYF. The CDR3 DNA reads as TGTGCCTGGAGTCGTCTTGGCCATCTATCTTCAGTAACTAGCACAGATACGCAGTATTTT.